This record looks at one TCR beta chain sequence and its context. Which antigen it targets is not known. No qualities accompany the bases; no much larger clone lies one base away. The sample originates from a study of shared clonotypes between healthy human individuals (dated by TCRdb to between 2020 and 2021). In the study overall: A couple of women and a few men aged 18 to 49 years were included in the cohort. To increase sequencing depth and limit assay-specific biases, TCR repertoire library preparation and sequencing were carried out by different laboratories using diverse techniques. To estimate repertoire size and how much clonotypes are shared between individuals, the study performed deep sequencing of blood TCR repertoires from about five healthy adults. Leukapheresis yielded between about 0.8 and 9.5 billion PBMCs per donor. For each donor, CD4 naive and CD4 memory were each run on three plates, CD8 naive on two plates, and CD8 memory on one plate.

Donors were healthy HIV-negative adults with no recently reported acute infections or vaccinations. Only Caucasian adults living in Nashville, Tennessee, USA were represented among the donors. CD4+ T cells were enriched through magnetic negative selection, after which naive cells were positively selected on CD45RA and the remaining negative fraction served as the memory subset. After blood collection by leukapheresis, PBMCs were isolated using Ficoll-Histopaque density gradient centrifugation and then cryopreserved in the vapor phase of liquid nitrogen. Analytical flow cytometry was used to check the purity and quantity of each magnetically sorted T cell population. Each sorted fraction had its genomic DNA isolated and then quantified by UV absorbance on a Nanodrop 2000c. The paper as a whole reports these results and caveats: Pairwise subsampling led to the expectation that sequencing depth would affect the degree of clonotype sharing among donors. Rarefaction of sorted-subset datasets indicated incomplete sequencing despite the large sequencing depth. Only blood was sampled, and tissue TCR repertoires likely differ from those in blood. Clonotypes shared by all four sorted-subset donors showed higher generation probabilities than non-shared clonotypes. Across a handful of donors, about 5% of naive CD4, over 3% of naive CD8, under 2.5% of memory CD4, and 0.3% to 0.45% of memory CD8 clonotypes were shared. Naive subsets generally had larger estimated clonotype richness than memory subsets. The genetic and exposure-history diversity represented was limited by the small number of donors.

TCR CDR3 regions were amplified from genomic DNA by multiplex PCR using the deep immunoSEQ assay. Genomic DNA extracted from each cell subset was distributed evenly over all wells of several immunoSEQ 96-well plates, and each plate served as one replicate. For sorted subsets, 200 to 250 ng of genomic DNA, equivalent to around 29,000 T cell genomes, went into each replicate PCR. Purified libraries were quantified with a Qubit 3.0 fluorometer, sized on a Bioanalyzer 2100, and re-quantified with the KAPA Library Quantification kit. Each immunoSEQ 96-well plate was sequenced on its own single-read 150-cycle Illumina NextSeq 550 flow cell. For the original study's pipeline: Because only junctional sequences without quality scores were contained in the immunoSEQ output, filtering matching that applied to full-length reads could not be performed. To assign V/J genes and CDR3, sequences were annotated using PyIR, a Python wrapper for IgBLAST v1.9, with IMGT germline references. Reads with weak V/J assignments (E-value above 1e-6), missing CDR3, stop codons, out-of-frame junctions, or ambiguous translated residues were removed. V3J clonotypes were defined by identical inferred V gene, J gene, and CDR3 amino acid sequence. Percentage overlap between repertoires was computed as shared unique clonotypes divided by the size of the smaller repertoire. Richness of each repertoire was evaluated using RTK rarefaction, the Chao1 estimator, and Recon v2.1 estimates of unobserved clonotypes. Generation probabilities were computed with OLGA for all TCRbeta clonotypes obtained by the gDNA method from a handful of donors. The clones in this table, taken by TCRdb from immuneACCESS, are in-frame only. Not every clone is retained; where verified, under half of the shortfall comes from an unresolved V gene, and the cause of the rest is unknown. D and trimming were read from the DNA, whereas the V and J calls and clone size are those reported in that table. For this sample the table gives 1.4 million to 1.5 million clones, of which approximately 97% were detected only once. The ten largest make up roughly 1.2% of the sample.

The cysteine opens and the phenylalanine closes a CDR3 of 14 amino acids. The CDR3 DNA has 42 bases and is translated from base 1. Between the V and J ends, shortened by 0 bases and 6 bases respectively, the junction contains 11 bases. The germline V gene supplies CDR1 SGHAT and CDR2 FQNNGV. This TCR was sampled from a young man in good health. The sequenced material came from naive CD4+ T cells sorted from blood. The cell subset or site label of this sample denotes: CD45RA+ positively selected. This chain joins TRBV11-2 to TRBJ2-5; the D segment cannot be called with confidence. The sequence in DNA is TGTGCCAGCAGCTTAGATCTCAGTATACAGACCCAGTACTTC. It encodes CASSLDLSIQTQYF. The entire variable domain, with the stretches around the CDR3 drawn from the reference TRBV11-2 and TRBJ2-5 proteins, is EAGVAQSPRYKIIEKRQSVAFWCNPISGHATLYWYQQILGQGPKLLIQFQNNGVVDDSQLPKDRFSAERLKGVDSTLKIQPAKLEDSAVYLCASSLDLSIQTQYFGPGTRLLVL.